In this sample, the clone carrying this T cell receptor (beta chain) turned up a few times. Antigen unknown. TCRdb reprocessed the RT-PCR reads via MiXCR and lists one record per CDR3 protein. Here the sample spans 500,000 or so distinct CDR3 sequences, 16% being singletons. The data were obtained in a study of response to subunit inactivated influenza vaccine. CDR3 length equals 15 residues. Germline CDR1 is SGDLS and CDR2 is YYNGEE. Trimming pared 0 bases from V and 2 bases from J, leaving 12 bases between. Regarding the study as a whole: After each seasonal influenza vaccination, few new T cells are recruited, the authors suggested.

The chain uses TRBV9 and TRBJ2-7, with D maybe TRBD1 (5 bases). The sample here was CD4+ T cells sorted from PBMCs, taken 23 to 25 months after vaccination. The TCR comes from a man aged 45 to 70 who received an inactivated influenza vaccine. CDR3 sequence reads: CASSVAAGQTYEQYF. The DNA for the CDR3 is TGTGCCAGCAGCGTAGCGGCAGGGCAAACCTACGAGCAGTACTTC.